The 2 T cell receptor beta chains reported below all come from one sample, sequenced in a study of CD8 T cells in ankylosing spondylitis. Study findings and constraints: Ankylosing spondylitis blood seemed to carry a telltale TCR beta motif made of about 8 highly homologous variants.

From the 5' RACE reads, TCRdb called clonotypes with MiXCR, one entry per CDR3 protein. The sample lists approximately 500,000 distinct CDR3 sequences, approximately 11% occurring once. No antigen has been assigned to these receptors. Material for sequencing was blood, either unsorted or a sorted T cell fraction (not recorded which). These receptor sequences come from a male donor with ankylosing spondylitis.

As to this clonotype: Germline and junction disagree at one end, which may indicate a read error. The gene calls are TRBV7-9 and TRBJ2-1; 7 bases fit TRBD2. The CDR3 sequence is 11 residues long. CDR1 and CDR2 from the germline V gene are SEHNR and FQNEAQ (reference sequence). In DNA, the CDR3 is TGCGCTAGCGGACTGAACAATGAGCAGTTCTTC. Translating it yields CASGLNNEQFF.

CDR3 in amino acids: CAIRKGTSGRGDTQYF. The DNA for the CDR3 is TGTGCCATCAGGAAAGGGACTAGCGGGAGGGGAGATACGCAGTATTTT. This chain connects TRBV10-3 to TRBJ2-3, with TRBD2 matching 16 bases. This CDR3 is 16 amino acids long. V shed 6 bases, J shed 5 bases, and the junction held 5 bases outside the gene matches. The germline V gene has CDR1 ENHRY and CDR2 SYGVKD.